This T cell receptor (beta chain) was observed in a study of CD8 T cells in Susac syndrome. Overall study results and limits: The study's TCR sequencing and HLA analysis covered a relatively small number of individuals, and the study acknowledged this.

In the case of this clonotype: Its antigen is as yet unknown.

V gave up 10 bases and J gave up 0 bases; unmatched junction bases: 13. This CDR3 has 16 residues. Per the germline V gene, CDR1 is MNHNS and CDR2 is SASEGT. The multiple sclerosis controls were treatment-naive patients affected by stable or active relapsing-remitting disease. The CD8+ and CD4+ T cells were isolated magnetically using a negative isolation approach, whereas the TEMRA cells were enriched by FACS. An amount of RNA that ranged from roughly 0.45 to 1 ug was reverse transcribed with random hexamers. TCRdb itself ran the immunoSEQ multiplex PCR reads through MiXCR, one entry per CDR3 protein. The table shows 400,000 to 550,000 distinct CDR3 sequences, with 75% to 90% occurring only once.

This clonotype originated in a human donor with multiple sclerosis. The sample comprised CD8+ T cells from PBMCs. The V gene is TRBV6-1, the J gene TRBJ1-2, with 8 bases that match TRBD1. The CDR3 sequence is CATAGTGPAPNYGYTF. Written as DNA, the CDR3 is TGTGCCACCGCCGGGACAGGTCCCGCACCTAACTATGGCTACACCTTC.